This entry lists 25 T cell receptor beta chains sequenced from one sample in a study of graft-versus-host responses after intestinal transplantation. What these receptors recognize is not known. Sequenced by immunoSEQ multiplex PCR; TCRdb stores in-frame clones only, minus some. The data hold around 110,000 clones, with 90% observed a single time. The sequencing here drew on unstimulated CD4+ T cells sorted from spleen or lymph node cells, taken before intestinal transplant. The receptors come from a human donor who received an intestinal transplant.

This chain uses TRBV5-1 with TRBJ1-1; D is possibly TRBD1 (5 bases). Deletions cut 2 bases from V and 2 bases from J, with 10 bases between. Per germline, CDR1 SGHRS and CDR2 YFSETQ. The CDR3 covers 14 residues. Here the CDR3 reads CASSFEQVNTEAFF. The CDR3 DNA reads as TGCGCCAGCAGCTTCGAACAGGTTAACACTGAAGCTTTCTTT.

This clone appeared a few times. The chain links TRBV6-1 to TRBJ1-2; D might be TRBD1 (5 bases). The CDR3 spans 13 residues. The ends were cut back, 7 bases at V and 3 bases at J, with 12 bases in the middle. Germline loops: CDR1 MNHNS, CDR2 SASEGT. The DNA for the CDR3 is TGTGCCAGCAATAGGACACCCGACTATGGCTACACCTTC. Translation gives CASNRTPDYGYTF.

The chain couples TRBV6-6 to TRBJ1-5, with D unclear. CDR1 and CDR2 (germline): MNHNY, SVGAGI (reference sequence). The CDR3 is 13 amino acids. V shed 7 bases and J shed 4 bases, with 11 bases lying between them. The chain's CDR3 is CASTPRGNQPQHF. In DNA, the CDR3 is TGTGCCAGCACCCCAAGAGGGAATCAGCCCCAGCATTTT.

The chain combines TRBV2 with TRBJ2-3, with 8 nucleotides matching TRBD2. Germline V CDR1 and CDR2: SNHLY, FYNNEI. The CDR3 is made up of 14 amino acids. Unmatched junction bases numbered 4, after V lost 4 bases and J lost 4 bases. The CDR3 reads CASSGREVPDTQYF. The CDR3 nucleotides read TGTGCCAGCAGTGGGCGGGAGGTGCCAGATACGCAGTATTTT.

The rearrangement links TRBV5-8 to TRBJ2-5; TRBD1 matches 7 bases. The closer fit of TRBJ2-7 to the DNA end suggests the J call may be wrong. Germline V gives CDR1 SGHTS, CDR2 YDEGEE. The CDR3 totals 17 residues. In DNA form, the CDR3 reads TGTGCCAGCAGCCCACTACAGGGGTCGGCTTTTACCTACGAGCAGTACTTC. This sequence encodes CASSPLQGSAFTYEQYF.

This CDR3 is CASSSSGTRGGELFF. CDR3 coding DNA: TGTGCCAGCAGCTCTAGCGGAACCCGGGGCGGGGAGCTGTTTTTT. This chain joins TRBV9 and TRBJ2-2, with 7 nucleotides matching TRBD2. V shed 4 bases, J shed 7 bases, and the junction held 10 bases outside the gene matches. This CDR3 is built from 15 residues. The germline gives CDR1 SGDLS, CDR2 YYNGEE.

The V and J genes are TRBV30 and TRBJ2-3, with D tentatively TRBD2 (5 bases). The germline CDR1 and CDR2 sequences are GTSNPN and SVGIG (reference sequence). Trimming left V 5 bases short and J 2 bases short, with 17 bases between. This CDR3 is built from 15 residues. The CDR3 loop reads CAWGTGNSFTDTQYF. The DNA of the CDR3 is TGTGCCTGGGGTACGGGAAACTCTTTCACAGATACGCAGTATTTT.

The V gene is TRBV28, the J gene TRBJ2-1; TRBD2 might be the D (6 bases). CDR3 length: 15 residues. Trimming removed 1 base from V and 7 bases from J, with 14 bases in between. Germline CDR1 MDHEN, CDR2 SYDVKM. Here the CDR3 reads CASSLLVAGGNEQFF. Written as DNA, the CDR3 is TGTGCCAGCAGTTTATTGGTGGCTGGAGGGAATGAGCAGTTCTTC.

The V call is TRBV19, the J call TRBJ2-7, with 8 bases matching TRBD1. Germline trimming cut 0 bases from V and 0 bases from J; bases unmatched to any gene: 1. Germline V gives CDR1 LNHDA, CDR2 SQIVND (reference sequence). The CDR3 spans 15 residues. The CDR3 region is CASSIETGVSYEQYF. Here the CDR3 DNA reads TGTGCCAGTAGTATAGAGACAGGGGTCTCCTACGAGCAGTACTTC.

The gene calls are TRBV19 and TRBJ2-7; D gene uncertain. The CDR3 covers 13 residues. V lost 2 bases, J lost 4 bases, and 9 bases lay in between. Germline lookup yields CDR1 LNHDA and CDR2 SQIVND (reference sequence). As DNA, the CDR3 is TGTGCCAGTAGTATATCCCTACTTTACGAGCAGTACTTC. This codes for CASSISLLYEQYF.

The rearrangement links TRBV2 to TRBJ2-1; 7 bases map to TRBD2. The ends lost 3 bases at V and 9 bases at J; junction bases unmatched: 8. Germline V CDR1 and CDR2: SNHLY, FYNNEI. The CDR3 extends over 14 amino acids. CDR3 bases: TGTGCCAGCAGTGATTCTAGCGGAGTAGGTGAGCAGTTCTTC. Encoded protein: CASSDSSGVGEQFF.

CDR3 nucleotide sequence: TGTGCCAGCAGCTATAGGGGACAGACGATCCAAGAGACCCAGTACTTC. Residues: CASSYRGQTIQETQYF. The chain uses TRBV7-9 and TRBJ2-5, with 7 bases lining up with TRBD1. Germline CDR1 and CDR2: SEHNR and FQNEAQ (reference sequence). The ends lost 4 bases at V and 1 base at J; junction bases unmatched: 9. This CDR3 contains 16 residues.

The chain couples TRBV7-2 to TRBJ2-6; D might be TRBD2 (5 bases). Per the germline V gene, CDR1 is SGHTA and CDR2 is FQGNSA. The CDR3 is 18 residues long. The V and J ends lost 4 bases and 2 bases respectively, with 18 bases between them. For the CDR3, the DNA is TGTGCCAGCAGCTCTAGAAGCGGCATCTCCACTGGGGCCAACGTCCTGACTTTC. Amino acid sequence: CASSSRSGISTGANVLTF.

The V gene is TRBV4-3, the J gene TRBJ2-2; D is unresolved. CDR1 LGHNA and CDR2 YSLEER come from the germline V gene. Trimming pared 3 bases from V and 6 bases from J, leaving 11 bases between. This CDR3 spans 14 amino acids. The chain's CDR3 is CASSQVLGPGELFF. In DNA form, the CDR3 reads TGCGCCAGCAGCCAGGTCCTTGGGCCCGGGGAGCTGTTTTTT.

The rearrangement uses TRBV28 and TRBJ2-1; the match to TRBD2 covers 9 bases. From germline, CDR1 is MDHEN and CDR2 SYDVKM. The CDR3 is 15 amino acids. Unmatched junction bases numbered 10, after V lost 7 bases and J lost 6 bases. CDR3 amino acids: CASTGGLAFSNEQFF. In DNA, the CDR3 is TGTGCCAGCACCGGGGGACTAGCCTTTTCCAATGAGCAGTTCTTC.

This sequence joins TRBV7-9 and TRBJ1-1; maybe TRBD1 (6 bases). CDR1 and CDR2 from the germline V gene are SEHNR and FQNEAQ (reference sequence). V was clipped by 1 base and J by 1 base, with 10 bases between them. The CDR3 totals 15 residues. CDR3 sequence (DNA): TGTGCCAGCAGCTTAGAGGGAGGGGGGAACACTGAAGCTTTCTTT. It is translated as CASSLEGGGNTEAFF.

CDR3 in amino acids: CASSRSPGTEAFF. The CDR3 region has the DNA TGTGCCAGCTCAAGAAGCCCGGGGACTGAAGCTTTCTTT. The rearrangement uses TRBV18 and TRBJ1-1, with no clear D. The CDR3 totals 13 residues. V lost 5 bases, J lost 5 bases, and 12 bases lay in between. Germline CDR1 and CDR2: KGHSH and LQKENI.

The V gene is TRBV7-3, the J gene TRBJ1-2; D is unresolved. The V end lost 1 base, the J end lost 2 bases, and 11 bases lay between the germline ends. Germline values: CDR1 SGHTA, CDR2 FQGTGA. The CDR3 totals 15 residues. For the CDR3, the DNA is TGTGCCAGCAGCTTAATCCCTACGGGAAACTATGGCTACACCTTC. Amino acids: CASSLIPTGNYGYTF.

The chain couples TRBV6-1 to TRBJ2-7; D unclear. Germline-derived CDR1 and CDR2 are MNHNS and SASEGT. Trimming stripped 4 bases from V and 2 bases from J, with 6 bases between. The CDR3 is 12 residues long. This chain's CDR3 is CASSAAAYEQYF. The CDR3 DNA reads TGTGCCAGCAGTGCCGCAGCCTACGAGCAGTACTTC.

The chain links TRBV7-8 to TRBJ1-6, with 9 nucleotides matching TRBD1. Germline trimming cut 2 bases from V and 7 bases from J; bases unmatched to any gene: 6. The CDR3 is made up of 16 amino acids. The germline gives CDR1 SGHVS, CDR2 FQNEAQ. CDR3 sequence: CASSLLRGQGNSPLHF. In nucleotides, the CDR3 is TGTGCCAGCAGCTTATTGCGGGGACAGGGCAATTCACCCCTCCACTTT.

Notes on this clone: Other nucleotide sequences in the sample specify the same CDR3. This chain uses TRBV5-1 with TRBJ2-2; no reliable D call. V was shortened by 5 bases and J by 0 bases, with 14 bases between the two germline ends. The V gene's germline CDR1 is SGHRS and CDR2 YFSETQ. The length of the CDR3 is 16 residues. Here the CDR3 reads CASRPAGLPNTGELFF. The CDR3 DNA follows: TGCGCCAGCAGACCTGCTGGGCTCCCGAACACCGGGGAGCTGTTTTTT.

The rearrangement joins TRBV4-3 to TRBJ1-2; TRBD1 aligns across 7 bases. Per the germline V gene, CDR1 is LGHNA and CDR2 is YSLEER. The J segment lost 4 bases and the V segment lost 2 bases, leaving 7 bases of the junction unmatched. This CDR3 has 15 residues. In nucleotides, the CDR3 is TGCGCCAGCAGCCAATTGACAGGGTCGAGCTATGGCTACACCTTC. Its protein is CASSQLTGSSYGYTF.

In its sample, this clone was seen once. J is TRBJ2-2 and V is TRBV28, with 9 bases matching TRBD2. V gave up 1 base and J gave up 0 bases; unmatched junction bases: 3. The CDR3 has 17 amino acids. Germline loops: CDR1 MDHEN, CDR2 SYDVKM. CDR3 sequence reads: CASSLLGTSSNTGELFF. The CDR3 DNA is TGTGCCAGCAGTTTATTAGGGACTAGCTCGAACACCGGGGAGCTGTTTTTT.

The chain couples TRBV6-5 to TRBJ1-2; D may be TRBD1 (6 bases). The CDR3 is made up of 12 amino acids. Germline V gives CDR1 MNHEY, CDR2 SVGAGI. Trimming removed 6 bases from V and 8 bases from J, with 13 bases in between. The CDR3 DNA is TGTGCCAGCAGATACGACAGGAGGGGCTACACCTTC. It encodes CASRYDRRGYTF.

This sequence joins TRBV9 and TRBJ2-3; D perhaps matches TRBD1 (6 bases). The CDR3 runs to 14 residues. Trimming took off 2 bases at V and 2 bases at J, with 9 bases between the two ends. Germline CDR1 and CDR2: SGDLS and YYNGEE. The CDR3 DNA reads TGTGCCAGCAGCGTGGGACAATTCACAGATACGCAGTATTTT. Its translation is CASSVGQFTDTQYF.